This T cell receptor beta chain appears in the sequencing data of a study of memory CD4+ T cells and cytomegalovirus serostatus. Study-level background: Donors were healthy Belgian adults, 8 to 10 CMV seropositive and fewer than 30 seronegative.

Single viable CD3+CD4+CD8-CD45RO+ cells were sorted as the memory CD4+ T cells. With 0 bases removed from V and 3 bases from J, the gap between germline ends came to 15 bases. This CDR3 comprises 16 residues. Per the germline V gene, CDR1 is SGHRS and CDR2 is YFSETQ. Authors' processing steps: Out-of-frame sequences were removed, leaving about 2.2 million distinct TCRbeta sequences. The table came from immunoSEQ multiplex PCR; TCRdb's copy has only in-frame clones and leaves some out. That table furnishes V, J and clone size, whereas the DNA furnished D and trimming. This table holds roughly 49,000 clones, under 80% found once.

The TCR was taken from an adult in good health and CMV-seronegative. Sequencing input: memory CD4+ T cells from blood. The chain links TRBV5-1 to TRBJ1-2; D is perhaps TRBD1 (5 bases). The CDR3 nucleotides read TGCGCCAGCAGCTTGGATAGCCGGGGGGGATACTATGGCTACACCTTC. Translating gives CASSLDSRGGYYGYTF.